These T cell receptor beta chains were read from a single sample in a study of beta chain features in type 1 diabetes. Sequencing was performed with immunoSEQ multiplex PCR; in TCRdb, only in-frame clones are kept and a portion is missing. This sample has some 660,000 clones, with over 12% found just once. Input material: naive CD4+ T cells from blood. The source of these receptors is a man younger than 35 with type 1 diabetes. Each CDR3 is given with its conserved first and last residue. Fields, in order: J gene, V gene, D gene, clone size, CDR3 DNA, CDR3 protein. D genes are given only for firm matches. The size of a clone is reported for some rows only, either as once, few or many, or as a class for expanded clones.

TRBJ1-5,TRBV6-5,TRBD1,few,TGTGCCAGCAGCCCCGGGACAGCGAATCAGCCCCAGCATTTT,CASSPGTANQPQHF
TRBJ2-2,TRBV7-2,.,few,TGTGCCAGCAGACCCCCAGGGGATGCGAACACCGGGGAGCTGTTTTTT,CASRPPGDANTGELFF
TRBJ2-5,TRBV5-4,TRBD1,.,TGTGCCAGCAGCCCACCACAGGGGCAAGAGACCCAGTACTTC,CASSPPQGQETQYF
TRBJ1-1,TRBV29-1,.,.,TGCAGCGTAGAATCCGTCAGGGGAGATGAAGCTTTCTTT,CSVESVRGDEAFF
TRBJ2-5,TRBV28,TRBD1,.,TGTGCCAGCAGTCCGCAGGGGGCATTAGAGACCCAGTACTTC,CASSPQGALETQYF
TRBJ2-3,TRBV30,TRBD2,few,TGTGCCTGGAGTATTCGCGGGGGGGCCCTGGATACGCAGTATTTT,CAWSIRGGALDTQYF
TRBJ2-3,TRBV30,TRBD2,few,TGTGCCTGGAGGCGGACTAGCGGGGGGGCGGATACGCAGTATTTT,CAWRRTSGGADTQYF
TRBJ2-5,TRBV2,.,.,TGTGCCAGCAGGAAGGAGGCGACCCAGTACTTC,CASRKEATQYF
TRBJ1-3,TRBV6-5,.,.,TGTGCCAGCAGTCAGGGAAACACCATATATTTT,CASSQGNTIYF
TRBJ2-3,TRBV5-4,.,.,TGTGCCAGCAGCCCACAGGGCTATAGCACAGATACGCAGTATTTT,CASSPQGYSTDTQYF
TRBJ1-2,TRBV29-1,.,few,TGCAGCGCCCGGACGGGAGAGGAGTATGGCTACACCTTC,CSARTGEEYGYTF
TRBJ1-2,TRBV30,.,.,TGTGCCTGGAGTGTAGGGATTACCCTAGGCCGGTCAGGTGGCTACACCTTC,CAWSVGITLGRSGGYTF